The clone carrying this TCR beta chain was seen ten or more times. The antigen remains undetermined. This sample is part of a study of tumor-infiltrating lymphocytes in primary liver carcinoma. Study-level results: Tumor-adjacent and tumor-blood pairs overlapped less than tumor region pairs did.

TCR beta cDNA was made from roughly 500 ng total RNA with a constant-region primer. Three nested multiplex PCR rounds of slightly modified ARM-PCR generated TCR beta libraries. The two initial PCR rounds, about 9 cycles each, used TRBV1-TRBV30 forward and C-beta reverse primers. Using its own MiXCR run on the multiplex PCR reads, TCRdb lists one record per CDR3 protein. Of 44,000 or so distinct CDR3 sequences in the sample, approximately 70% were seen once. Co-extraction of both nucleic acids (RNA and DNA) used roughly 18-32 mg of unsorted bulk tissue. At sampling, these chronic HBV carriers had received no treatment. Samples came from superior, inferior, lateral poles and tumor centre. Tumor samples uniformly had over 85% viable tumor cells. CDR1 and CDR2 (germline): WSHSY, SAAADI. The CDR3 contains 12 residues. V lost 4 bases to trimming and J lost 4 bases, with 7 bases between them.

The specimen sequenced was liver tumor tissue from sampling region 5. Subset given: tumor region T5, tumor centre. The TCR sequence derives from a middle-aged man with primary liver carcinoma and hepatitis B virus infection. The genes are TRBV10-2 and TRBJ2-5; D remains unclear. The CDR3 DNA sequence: TGCGCCAGCAGTGGACCGCGAGAGACCCAGTACTTC. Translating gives CASSGPRETQYF.